These T cell receptor beta chains were read from a single sample in a study of tumor-infiltrating lymphocytes in localized non-small cell lung cancer. TCRdb's table, derived via immunoSEQ multiplex PCR, lists solely in-frame clones and lacks some. The table lists about 3,000 clones, about 75% of them singletons, with around 16% in the top ten. The sample consisted of uninvolved lung tissue not adjacent to the tumor. These receptors were collected from a human donor with non-small cell lung cancer. Both conserved end residues are part of each CDR3. Each record gives: V gene, CDR3 length, J gene, clone size, CDR3 protein. Clone sizes are given selectively: once, few, many, or a class where the clone is expanded.

v_call: TRBV27; cdr3_length: 13; j_call: TRBJ2-1; clone_size: few; cdr3_aa: CASSSAPSPKQFF
v_call: TRBV5-1; cdr3_length: 15; j_call: TRBJ1-3; clone_size: .; cdr3_aa: CASRASGASGNTIYF
v_call: TRBV5-1; cdr3_length: 14; j_call: TRBJ1-1; clone_size: large; cdr3_aa: CASHDPGASSEAFF
v_call: TRBV14; cdr3_length: 14; j_call: TRBJ1-1; clone_size: .; cdr3_aa: CASSLTGVDAEAFF
v_call: TRBV7-7; cdr3_length: 16; j_call: TRBJ2-1; clone_size: few; cdr3_aa: CASSSSLAGAYNEQFF
v_call: TRBV7-2; cdr3_length: 15; j_call: TRBJ2-3; clone_size: .; cdr3_aa: CASSPRPIRENPQYF
v_call: TRBV9; cdr3_length: 15; j_call: TRBJ2-3; clone_size: .; cdr3_aa: CASSVVGHNTDTQYF
v_call: TRBV9; cdr3_length: 16; j_call: TRBJ1-1; clone_size: .; cdr3_aa: CASSVSADLYHTEAFF
v_call: TRBV5-4; cdr3_length: 15; j_call: TRBJ2-1; clone_size: .; cdr3_aa: CASSFKAGGYNEQFF
v_call: TRBV11-2; cdr3_length: 12; j_call: TRBJ2-7; clone_size: .; cdr3_aa: CASSKPADEQYF
v_call: TRBV7-9; cdr3_length: 17; j_call: TRBJ2-6; clone_size: .; cdr3_aa: CASSSGTGGSGANVLTF
v_call: TRBV7-9; cdr3_length: 16; j_call: TRBJ1-6; clone_size: .; cdr3_aa: CASSSSGTGQGSPLHF
v_call: TRBV10-3; cdr3_length: 11; j_call: TRBJ1-3; clone_size: .; cdr3_aa: CAIRGEATIYF
v_call: TRBV7-6; cdr3_length: 16; j_call: TRBJ1-6; clone_size: few; cdr3_aa: CASSPTGGLYNSPLHF
v_call: TRBV28; cdr3_length: 14; j_call: TRBJ2-1; clone_size: .; cdr3_aa: CASSSGTPNNEQFF
v_call: TRBV6-5; cdr3_length: 14; j_call: TRBJ1-1; clone_size: few; cdr3_aa: CASSPLGGNTEAFF
v_call: TRBV19; cdr3_length: 12; j_call: TRBJ2-7; clone_size: .; cdr3_aa: CASSMYSYEQYF
v_call: TRBV19; cdr3_length: 14; j_call: TRBJ1-1; clone_size: .; cdr3_aa: CASTRTDYNTEAFF
v_call: TRBV2; cdr3_length: 15; j_call: TRBJ1-6; clone_size: .; cdr3_aa: CASRGRSFVNSPLHF
v_call: TRBV5-4; cdr3_length: 15; j_call: TRBJ1-1; clone_size: .; cdr3_aa: CASSPGTSRNTEAFF
v_call: TRBV30; cdr3_length: 15; j_call: TRBJ1-1; clone_size: .; cdr3_aa: CAWGPPGRTNTEAFF
v_call: TRBV27; cdr3_length: 14; j_call: TRBJ1-2; clone_size: .; cdr3_aa: CASSLGRDQDGYTF
v_call: TRBV27; cdr3_length: 14; j_call: TRBJ2-3; clone_size: .; cdr3_aa: CASSLGVGTDTQYF
v_call: TRBV9; cdr3_length: 15; j_call: TRBJ2-1; clone_size: .; cdr3_aa: CASSVSGVLYNEQFF
v_call: TRBV2; cdr3_length: 12; j_call: TRBJ2-1; clone_size: few; cdr3_aa: CASSRTSHEQFF
v_call: TRBV25-1; cdr3_length: 13; j_call: TRBJ2-5; clone_size: .; cdr3_aa: CASSESPLETQYF
v_call: TRBV4-2; cdr3_length: 15; j_call: TRBJ2-3; clone_size: few; cdr3_aa: CASSHTLGSTDTQYF
v_call: TRBV7-3; cdr3_length: 16; j_call: TRBJ2-3; clone_size: .; cdr3_aa: CASSPTGTAHPDTQYF
v_call: TRBV29-1; cdr3_length: 13; j_call: TRBJ1-1; clone_size: few; cdr3_aa: CSVPDRVNTEAFF
v_call: TRBV6-1; cdr3_length: 15; j_call: TRBJ2-1; clone_size: .; cdr3_aa: CAITDRAGTSNEQFF
v_call: TRBV18; cdr3_length: 14; j_call: TRBJ1-5; clone_size: .; cdr3_aa: CASSPTGGNQPQHF
v_call: TRBV5-5; cdr3_length: 16; j_call: TRBJ2-7; clone_size: few; cdr3_aa: CASSLGLMAVSYEQYF
v_call: TRBV5-1; cdr3_length: 16; j_call: TRBJ1-3; clone_size: .; cdr3_aa: CASSSGQGFSGNTIYF
v_call: TRBV5-8; cdr3_length: 16; j_call: TRBJ2-6; clone_size: .; cdr3_aa: CASRKRGGVIANVLTF
v_call: TRBV7-9; cdr3_length: 15; j_call: TRBJ2-1; clone_size: .; cdr3_aa: CASSSPGGTNNEQFF
v_call: TRBV5-6; cdr3_length: 16; j_call: TRBJ2-7; clone_size: .; cdr3_aa: CASSSGQQGWSYEQYF
v_call: TRBV29-1; cdr3_length: 17; j_call: TRBJ2-1; clone_size: few; cdr3_aa: CSVEDLGVAGDYSGQFF
v_call: TRBV5-1; cdr3_length: 14; j_call: TRBJ1-3; clone_size: .; cdr3_aa: CASRDVSSGNTIYF
v_call: TRBV27; cdr3_length: 15; j_call: TRBJ1-1; clone_size: .; cdr3_aa: CASSLSVRENTEAFF
v_call: TRBV7-9; cdr3_length: 19; j_call: TRBJ2-6; clone_size: .; cdr3_aa: CASSPWRGSSISGANVLTF
v_call: TRBV5-6; cdr3_length: 14; j_call: TRBJ2-1; clone_size: .; cdr3_aa: CASSFLGPPNEQFF
v_call: TRBV6-1; cdr3_length: 13; j_call: TRBJ1-2; clone_size: .; cdr3_aa: CASSEVSYYGYTF
v_call: TRBV25-1; cdr3_length: 16; j_call: TRBJ2-1; clone_size: .; cdr3_aa: CASRGGLGSGGNEQFF
v_call: TRBV5-8; cdr3_length: 15; j_call: TRBJ2-5; clone_size: .; cdr3_aa: CASSLGQGGQETQYF
v_call: TRBV18; cdr3_length: 16; j_call: TRBJ2-5; clone_size: .; cdr3_aa: CASSLRTGKIQETQYF
v_call: TRBV6-5; cdr3_length: 14; j_call: TRBJ2-1; clone_size: few; cdr3_aa: CASKDPETYNEQFF
v_call: TRBV6-1; cdr3_length: 15; j_call: TRBJ2-7; clone_size: .; cdr3_aa: CASTPSWGAGYEQYF
v_call: TRBV11-2; cdr3_length: 16; j_call: TRBJ2-5; clone_size: .; cdr3_aa: CASSFITGGAGGTQYF
v_call: TRBV2; cdr3_length: 13; j_call: TRBJ1-1; clone_size: .; cdr3_aa: CASNPTGALEAFF
v_call: TRBV20-1; cdr3_length: 11; j_call: TRBJ2-1; clone_size: .; cdr3_aa: CSATGWNEQFF
v_call: TRBV28; cdr3_length: 12; j_call: TRBJ1-5; clone_size: .; cdr3_aa: CASGGGNQPQHF
v_call: TRBV6-5; cdr3_length: 16; j_call: TRBJ1-2; clone_size: large; cdr3_aa: CASSYNPPQPNYGYTF
v_call: TRBV6-5; cdr3_length: 13; j_call: TRBJ2-1; clone_size: .; cdr3_aa: CASSYSGANEQFF
v_call: TRBV5-4; cdr3_length: 13; j_call: TRBJ1-1; clone_size: .; cdr3_aa: CASNSGGSTEAFF
v_call: TRBV25-1; cdr3_length: 12; j_call: TRBJ1-1; clone_size: .; cdr3_aa: CASSWVDTEAFF
v_call: TRBV9; cdr3_length: 16; j_call: TRBJ2-2; clone_size: .; cdr3_aa: CASSNTGTGITGELFF
v_call: TRBV30; cdr3_length: 14; j_call: TRBJ1-1; clone_size: few; cdr3_aa: CAWSVVPIYTEAFF
v_call: TRBV12-5; cdr3_length: 12; j_call: TRBJ2-3; clone_size: .; cdr3_aa: CASGPGRDTQYF
v_call: TRBV7-2; cdr3_length: 13; j_call: TRBJ1-1; clone_size: .; cdr3_aa: CASSLWSPTEAFF